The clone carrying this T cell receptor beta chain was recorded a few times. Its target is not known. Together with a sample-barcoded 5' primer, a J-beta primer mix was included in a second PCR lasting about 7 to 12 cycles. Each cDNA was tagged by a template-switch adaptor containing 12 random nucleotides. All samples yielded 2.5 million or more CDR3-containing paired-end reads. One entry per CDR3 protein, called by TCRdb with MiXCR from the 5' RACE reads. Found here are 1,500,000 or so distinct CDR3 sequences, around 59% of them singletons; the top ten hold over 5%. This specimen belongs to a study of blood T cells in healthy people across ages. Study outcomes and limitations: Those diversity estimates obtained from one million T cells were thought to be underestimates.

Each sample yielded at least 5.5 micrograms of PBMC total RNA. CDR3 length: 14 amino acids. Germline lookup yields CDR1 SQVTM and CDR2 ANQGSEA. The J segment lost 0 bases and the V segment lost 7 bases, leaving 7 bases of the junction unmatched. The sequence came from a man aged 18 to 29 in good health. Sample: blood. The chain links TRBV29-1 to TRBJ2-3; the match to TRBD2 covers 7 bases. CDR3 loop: CSGQRGLSTDTQYF. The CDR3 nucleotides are TGCAGCGGTCAGCGGGGACTAAGCACAGATACGCAGTATTTT.